The next 9 T cell receptor beta chains were all read from a single sample in a study of blood T cells in healthy people across ages. Primers used in a second PCR of roughly 7 to 12 cycles were a sample-barcoded 5' primer and a J-beta primer mix. TCRdb independently ran MiXCR on the 5' RACE reads; one entry per CDR3 protein. The sample lists about 1 million distinct CDR3 sequences, under 45% seen once, with about 20% in the top ten. The sequenced sample consisted of blood. The source of these receptors is a woman aged 55-70 years in good health.

This clonotype has only a few counts. The chain employs TRBV11-1 and TRBJ2-5; D call uncertain. Trimming removed 5 bases from V and 2 bases from J, with 18 bases in between. The CDR3 has 16 residues. CDR1 is SGHAT and CDR2 is FQDESV in the germline V gene (reference sequence). CDR3 coding DNA: TGTGCCAGCAGCGGTAAATGGGCTGCGATGCAAGAGACCCAGTACTTC. Its translation is CASSGKWAAMQETQYF. Combining the CDR3 with reference TRBV11-1 and TRBJ2-5 gives the whole variable domain EAEVAQSPRYKITEKSQAVAFWCDPISGHATLYWYRQILGQGPELLVQFQDESVVDDSQLPKDRFSAERLKGVDSTLKIQPAELGDSAMYLCASSGKWAAMQETQYFGPGTRLLVL.

This clonotype was counted a single time. The J gene is TRBJ2-1, the V gene TRBV28; 7 nucleotides align to TRBD1. There are 15 residues in the CDR3. V gave up 5 bases and J gave up 4 bases; unmatched junction bases: 8. Germline assignment: CDR1 MDHEN and CDR2 SYDVKM. CDR3 coding DNA: TGTGCCAGCAGTACCGGGACAGAGCCATACAATGAGCAGTTCTTC. This translates into CASSTGTEPYNEQFF.

The chain recombines TRBV5-1 with TRBJ2-2; D is undetermined. Germline V CDR1 and CDR2: SGHRS, YFSETQ. V lost 2 bases to trimming and J lost 6 bases, with 8 bases between them. This CDR3 region has 13 residues. This chain's CDR3 is CASSFSPPGELFF. Here the CDR3 DNA reads TGCGCCAGCAGCTTTTCGCCGCCCGGGGAGCTGTTTTTT.

This sequence joins TRBV6-2 or TRBV6-3 and TRBJ2-1; 10 bases fit TRBD2. This CDR3 region has 14 residues. V shed 6 bases, J shed 9 bases, and the junction held 8 bases outside the gene matches. Germline CDR1 reads MNHEY; CDR2 reads SVGEGT. CDR3 sequence reads: CASRGAGGPGEQFF. In DNA form, the CDR3 reads TGTGCCAGCAGGGGAGCGGGAGGGCCCGGTGAGCAGTTCTTC.

This clonotype was seen more than once but under ten times. The chain is built from TRBV25-1 and TRBJ2-7, with 8 bases identical to TRBD2. From germline, CDR1 is MGHDK and CDR2 SYGVNS. V lost 1 base and J lost 6; bases outside the gene matches: 14. The CDR3 is 17 residues long. CDR3 protein: CASSEWGGERETPEQYF. For the CDR3, the DNA is TGTGCCAGCAGTGAATGGGGCGGAGAGCGGGAGACGCCCGAGCAGTACTTC.

This sequence joins TRBV24-1 and TRBJ2-7, with 8 bases lining up with TRBD2. V was pared by 4 bases and J by 6 bases, with 10 bases of the junction left unmatched. The CDR3 loop spans 15 amino acids. Germline CDR1 KGHDR, CDR2 SFDVKD. As DNA, the CDR3 is TGTGCCACCAGTGACCCCTCAGCGGGAGTGGGCGAGCAGTACTTC. Translating gives CATSDPSAGVGEQYF.

V is TRBV11-3 and J is TRBJ2-5; D unresolved. This CDR3 spans 13 amino acids. Trimming removed 6 bases at V and 5 bases at J, with 13 bases between. Germline lookup yields CDR1 SGHNT and CDR2 YENEEA. CDR3 in amino acids: CASRGFGDETQYF. The CDR3 DNA sequence: TGTGCCAGCAGAGGCTTCGGTGACGAGACCCAGTACTTC.

This CDR3 reads CASSSVGRAYNEQFF. DNA for the CDR3: TGTGCCAGCAGTTCCGTCGGGAGGGCCTACAATGAGCAGTTCTTC. The chain recombines TRBV11-2 with TRBJ2-1; 8 bases are a match to TRBD2. Germline V gives CDR1 SGHAT, CDR2 FQNNGV. The CDR3 runs 15 residues. J lost 2 bases, V lost 6 bases, and 6 bases had no gene match.

Worth noting for this clonotype: A much larger clone lies a single base off, so this may be a read error. The CDR3 sequence is CSVEGGLVGKYNEQFF. The CDR3 DNA follows: TGCAGCGTTGAAGGGGGGCTAGTTGGGAAGTACAATGAGCAGTTCTTC. This chain uses TRBV29-1 with TRBJ2-1; D possibly corresponds to TRBD1 (6 bases). Deletions cut 1 base from V and 4 bases from J, with 17 bases between. Germline loops: CDR1 SQVTM, CDR2 ANQGSEA. There are 16 residues in the CDR3.